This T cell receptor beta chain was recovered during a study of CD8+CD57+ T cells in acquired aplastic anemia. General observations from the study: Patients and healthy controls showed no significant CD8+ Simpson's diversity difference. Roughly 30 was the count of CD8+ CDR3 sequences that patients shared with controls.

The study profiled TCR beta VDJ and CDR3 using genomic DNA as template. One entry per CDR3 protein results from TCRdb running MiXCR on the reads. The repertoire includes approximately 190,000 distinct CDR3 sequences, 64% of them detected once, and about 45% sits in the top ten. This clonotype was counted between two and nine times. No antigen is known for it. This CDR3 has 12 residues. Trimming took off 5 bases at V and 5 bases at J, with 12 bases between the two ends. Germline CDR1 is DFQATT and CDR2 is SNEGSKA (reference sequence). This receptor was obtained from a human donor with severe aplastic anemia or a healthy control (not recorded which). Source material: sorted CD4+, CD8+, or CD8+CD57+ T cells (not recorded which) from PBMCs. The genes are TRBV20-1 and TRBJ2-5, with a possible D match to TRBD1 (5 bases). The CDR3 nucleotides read TGCAGTGCTCCTTCAGGGCGGGAGACCCAGTACTTC. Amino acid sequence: CSAPSGRETQYF.